This TCR beta chain was sequenced during a study of early T cells in non-severe SARS-CoV-2 infection. In the library, individual cDNA molecules carried attached unique molecular identifiers. TCRdb analysed the 5' RACE reads with MiXCR anew, one entry per CDR3 protein. The sample consists of tens of thousands of distinct CDR3 sequences, over 12% of them appearing once. As concerns this clonotype: Antigen specificity is unknown.

CDR1 and CDR2 from the germline V gene are DFQATT and SNEGSKA (reference sequence). V lost 3 bases, J lost 12 bases, and 12 bases lay in between. This CDR3 contains 11 residues. General observations from the study: VDJdb matches were skewed toward anti-spike CD8 T cell responses.

The chain couples TRBV20-1 to TRBJ2-1; the D gene is possibly TRBD2 (6 bases). The sequencing used whole blood, collected at baseline. This TCR was sampled from an adult who was a healthcare worker with PCR-confirmed SARS-CoV-2 infection or an uninfected control (not recorded which). The CDR3 nucleotides are TGCAGTGCTAGGGGTTACGGGGGGCAGTTCTTC. This gives the protein CSARGYGGQFF.